A selection of T cell receptor beta chains follows, all from one sample in a study of cytomegalovirus exposure and HLA in healthy donors. Clones were read by immunoSEQ multiplex PCR, and TCRdb kept only the in-frame ones, dropping some. The table has more than 100,000 clones, roughly 80% seen once. Sequencing used PBMCs. Source of these receptors: a man aged 45-65 years in good health and CMV-seronegative. Each CDR3 is given with its conserved first and last residue.

TRBJ1-5,TRBV19,15,CASTTRGYSNQPQHF
TRBJ1-1,TRBV7-3,13,CASSQQVNTEAFF
TRBJ2-7,TRBV9,14,CASSVGVQGYEQYF
TRBJ2-2,TRBV5-1,14,CASSLVQFTGELFF
TRBJ1-1,TRBV28,16,CASRRGQGALNTEAFF
TRBJ2-2,TRBV19,14,CASSPTSNTGELFF
TRBJ2-2,TRBV9,16,CASSVGSRPDAGELFF
TRBJ2-3,TRBV27,17,CASSLSIRRDGTDTQYF
TRBJ2-7,TRBV28,14,CASSLLQGAFEQYF
TRBJ1-4,TRBV5-1,14,CASSLRGGAEKLFF
TRBJ1-5,TRBV27,14,CASSLQGGDQPQHF
TRBJ2-5,TRBV5-1,15,CASSPGQAYQETQYF
TRBJ2-3,TRBV2,12,CASSEFGATQYF
TRBJ2-3,TRBV14,13,CASSHESADTQYF
TRBJ2-3,TRBV28,14,CASSFGTNTDTQYF
TRBJ1-5,TRBV6-5,14,CASSTGNLYQPQHF
TRBJ2-7,TRBV5-1,14,CASSLTGSSYEQYF
TRBJ1-2,TRBV4-3,13,CASSQDVQVGYTF
TRBJ2-5,TRBV13,17,CASSLRLAGMLWETQYF
TRBJ2-3,TRBV4-1,19,CASSHPPLAVALSTDTQYF
TRBJ1-4,TRBV19,12,CAAGTRNEKLFF
TRBJ2-4,TRBV5-6,15,CASSPGGVGKNIQYF
.,TRBV5-4,12,CASSMDGYEQYF
TRBJ2-5,TRBV29-1,12,CSVGQTQETQYF
TRBJ1-5,TRBV19,16,CASSMSGDRGRQPQHF
TRBJ1-5,TRBV5-6,14,CASSWGRSPGPQHF
TRBJ2-7,TRBV29-1,14,CSVASRTGTNEQYF
TRBJ1-5,TRBV5-5,14,CASSDRELRQPQHF
TRBJ2-3,TRBV5-1,13,CASSHPGSDTQYF
TRBJ1-5,TRBV4-1,15,CASSTGTGAGQPQHF
TRBJ1-2,TRBV5-4,14,CASSWQGINYGYPF
TRBJ2-3,TRBV19,18,CASSNGQGPSTSTDTQYF
TRBJ1-4,TRBV25-1,14,CASRDPGQNEKLFF
TRBJ2-7,TRBV27,13,CASSFGQGDDRYF
TRBJ1-1,TRBV28,15,CASSSREDVNTEAFF
TRBJ1-2,TRBV4-2,16,CASSQGEGLTSGGYTF
TRBJ1-1,TRBV28,16,CASTPGQVSYLTEAFF
TRBJ2-6,TRBV7-6,14,CASSPRGGANVLTF
TRBJ1-1,TRBV5-4,17,CASSAGTGREMNTEAFF
TRBJ2-7,TRBV6-5,14,CASSRGREGRGQYF
TRBJ1-5,TRBV19,14,CASSIDRGNQPQHF
TRBJ2-3,TRBV19,13,CASRPDNADTQYF
TRBJ2-3,TRBV7-9,13,CASSSISGDTQYF
TRBJ1-3,TRBV5-4,17,CASSLPGGIPSGNTIYF
TRBJ2-1,TRBV7-2,13,CASSFSVWAEQFF
TRBJ1-5,TRBV18,12,CASSPPGGPQHF
TRBJ2-5,TRBV5-8,15,CASSFVGAAQETQYF
TRBJ2-2,TRBV27,16,CASSFPGTDNTGELFF
TRBJ1-5,TRBV4-1,14,CASSRQGDNQPQHF
TRBJ2-1,TRBV9,15,CASSDLLAGGHEQFF
TRBJ2-2,TRBV28,10,CASSHCELFF
TRBJ2-1,TRBV5-4,13,CASSLVAGSEQFF
TRBJ1-1,TRBV6-1,13,CASTQQVHTEAFF
TRBJ1-2,TRBV7-9,17,CASSLGDRRAVNYGYTF
TRBJ2-1,TRBV2,12,CASNPTSTEQFF
TRBJ2-6,TRBV28,13,CASSASGANVLTF
TRBJ1-1,TRBV29-1,13,CSVGAKGEWRAFF
TRBJ2-3,TRBV6-5,15,CASTQGQGGTDTQYF
TRBJ1-1,TRBV5-1,13,CASSLMGGTEAFF